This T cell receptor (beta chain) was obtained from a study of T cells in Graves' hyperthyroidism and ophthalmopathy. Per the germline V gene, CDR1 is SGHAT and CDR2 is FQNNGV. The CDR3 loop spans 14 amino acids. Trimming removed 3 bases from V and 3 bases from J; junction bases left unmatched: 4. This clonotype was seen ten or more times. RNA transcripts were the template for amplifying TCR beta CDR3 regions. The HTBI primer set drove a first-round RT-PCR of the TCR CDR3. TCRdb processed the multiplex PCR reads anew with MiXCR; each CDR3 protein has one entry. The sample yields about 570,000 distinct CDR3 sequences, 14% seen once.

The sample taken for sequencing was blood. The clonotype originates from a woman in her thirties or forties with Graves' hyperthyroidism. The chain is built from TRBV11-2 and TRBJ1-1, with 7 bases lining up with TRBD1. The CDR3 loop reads CASSFDRADTEAFF. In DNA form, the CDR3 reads TGTGCCAGCAGCTTCGACAGGGCCGACACTGAAGCTTTCTTT. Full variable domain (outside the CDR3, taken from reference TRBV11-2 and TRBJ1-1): EAGVAQSPRYKIIEKRQSVAFWCNPISGHATLYWYQQILGQGPKLLIQFQNNGVVDDSQLPKDRFSAERLKGVDSTLKIQPAKLEDSAVYLCASSFDRADTEAFFGQGTRLTVV.